This T cell receptor beta chain was sequenced during a study of blood T cell repertoires in COVID-19. Across the whole study: Donors in the United States, Italy and Spain gave samples during acute or convalescent COVID-19. PBMCs, B-cell-depleted T cells, or T cells were the source of the cDNA or gDNA that made up the material.

Method: immunoSEQ multiplex PCR; TCRdb's copy keeps in-frame clones and lacks some. Among approximately 96,000 clones listed, 81% were seen once. V lost 5 bases and J 9 bases, leaving 17 bases between the germline ends. Germline V gene sequence: CDR1 MNHEY, CDR2 SMNVEV (reference sequence). This CDR3 comprises 14 residues. The chain couples TRBV27 to TRBJ2-1; tentative D call: TRBD1 (6 bases). The sequenced material came from peripheral blood. The receptor's source is an elderly woman with acute or convalescent COVID-19. CDR3 sequence (DNA): TGTGCCAGCAGTGCCCTATCACAGGGCTTTGAGCAGTTCTTC. Its protein is CASSALSQGFEQFF.